Each of the 10 T cell receptor beta chains below was sequenced from the same sample in a study of radiation and T cells in renal cell carcinoma. Profiling relied on immunoSEQ multiplex PCR, and the TCRdb table lists in-frame clones only, not all of them. The table lists 130,000 or so clones, more than 70% of them singletons. Time point here: baseline pretreatment blood. The treatment is: 15 Gy SBRT to primary tumor, nephrectomy 4 weeks later. Sample: blood, taken from a patient whose treatment included radiotherapy and nephrectomy. The receptors come from a woman between 45 and 60 years old with renal cell carcinoma.

The chain uses TRBV25-1 and TRBJ1-1; the match to TRBD1 covers 7 bases. CDR1 and CDR2 (germline): MGHDK, SYGVNS. This CDR3 spans 15 amino acids. The V segment lost 1 base and the J segment 4 bases; nucleotides outside the gene matches: 6. The CDR3: CASSESAGGATEAFF. CDR3 sequence (DNA): TGTGCCAGCAGTGAATCGGCAGGGGGTGCCACTGAAGCTTTCTTT. Together with reference TRBV25-1 and TRBJ1-1, the CDR3 gives the full variable domain: EADIYQTPRYLVIGTGKKITLECSQTMGHDKMYWYQQDPGMELHLIHYSYGVNSTEKGDLSSESTVSRIRTEHFPLTLESARPSHTSQYLCASSESAGGATEAFFGQGTRLTVV.

The table lists this clone with a few counts. The genes are TRBV11-2 and TRBJ1-2; D is possibly TRBD1 (5 bases). Germline CDR1 SGHAT, CDR2 FQNNGV. The ends were cut back, 2 bases at V and 8 bases at J, with 12 bases in the middle. The CDR3 runs to 13 residues. The CDR3 DNA is TGTGCCAGCAGCTTAAGTCAGGGTGGCGGCTACACCTTC. Translated: CASSLSQGGGYTF.

The CDR3 DNA is TGTGCCAGCAGGACCGGGGGAGGGAACTATGGCTACACCTTC. The encoded protein is CASRTGGGNYGYTF. The genes are TRBV2 and TRBJ1-2; the D gene is possibly TRBD1 (5 bases). Trimming stripped 6 bases from V and 2 bases from J, with 13 bases between. The CDR3 length is 14 residues. Per germline, CDR1 SNHLY and CDR2 FYNNEI.

The chain uses TRBV9 and TRBJ2-3, with D unclear. In germline, CDR1 is SGDLS, CDR2 YYNGEE. The CDR3 runs 14 residues. V shed 0 bases and J shed 2 bases, with 7 bases lying between them. CDR3 DNA: TGTGCCAGCAGCGTAGTGTCGTCCACAGATACGCAGTATTTT. This codes for CASSVVSSTDTQYF.

The chain combines TRBV6-5 with TRBJ1-5, with D unresolved. This CDR3 has 13 residues. V lost 0 bases to trimming and J lost 6 bases, with 6 bases between them. Per germline, CDR1 MNHEY and CDR2 SVGAGI. In nucleotides, the CDR3 is TGTGCCAGCAGTTACTCGATTGGTCAGCCCCAGCATTTT. This encodes CASSYSIGQPQHF.

The chain recombines TRBV18 with TRBJ1-6; the D is unclear. The CDR3 contains 16 residues. Germline loops: CDR1 KGHSH, CDR2 LQKENI. With 3 bases removed from V and 5 bases from J, the gap between germline ends came to 14 bases. CDR3: CASSPSGSGNNSPLHF. CDR3 DNA: TGTGCCAGCTCACCGTCAGGTTCGGGTAATAATTCACCCCTCCACTTT.

This clone was counted only a few times. The CDR3 DNA reads as TGCGCCAGCAGCCAAGATCAGGGCACTGAAGCTTTCTTT. Protein sequence: CASSQDQGTEAFF. The V call is TRBV4-1, the J call TRBJ1-1, with a weak D call TRBD1 (5 bases). The CDR3 consists of 13 residues. V shed 0 bases and J shed 4 bases, with 6 bases lying between them. In germline, CDR1 is MGHRA, CDR2 YSYEKL.

The gene calls are TRBV18 and TRBJ1-5; no clear D gene. V was pared by 6 bases and J by 3 bases, with 12 bases between. This CDR3 has 14 residues. Germline lookup yields CDR1 KGHSH and CDR2 LQKENI. The CDR3 reads CASSPGGDNQPQHF. DNA for the CDR3: TGTGCCAGCTCGCCGGGAGGAGACAATCAGCCCCAGCATTTT. Full variable domain (rest looked up from reference TRBV18 and TRBJ1-5): NAGVMQNPRHLVRRRGQEARLRCSPMKGHSHVYWYRQLPEEGLKFMVYLQKENIIDESGMPKERFSAEFPKEGPSILRIQQVVRGDSAAYFCASSPGGDNQPQHFGDGTRLSIL.

This sequence joins TRBV5-4 and TRBJ1-2; the match to TRBD1 covers 8 bases. With 5 bases clipped from V and 4 bases from J, the junction kept 16 bases outside the gene matches. The length of the CDR3 is 17 residues. The germline V gene encodes CDR1 SGHNT and CDR2 YYREEE (reference sequence). The DNA of the CDR3 is TGTGCCAGCAGGGCGCCGGACAGGGAAAGGGGAGTCTATGGCTACACCTTC. Protein: CASRAPDRERGVYGYTF.

V and J are TRBV7-8 and TRBJ2-3; D uncertain. Trimming took 1 base from V and 0 from J, leaving 8 bases between them. Germline CDR1 and CDR2: SGHVS and FQNEAQ. The CDR3 has 15 residues. The CDR3 reads CASSLDGFSTDTQYF. As DNA, the CDR3 is TGTGCCAGCAGCTTAGACGGCTTCAGCACAGATACGCAGTATTTT.